Following are 15 T cell receptor beta chains from one sample sequenced in a study of OX40 agonist ivuxolimab in advanced cancers. Measured with immunoSEQ multiplex PCR; TCRdb has only the in-frame clones, and not every one. Of tens of thousands of clones listed, approximately 91% are singletons. Here the sequenced sample was CD4+ or CD8+ T cells sorted from blood, taken in a trial of the OX40 agonist ivuxolimab. These TCRs come from an adult with an advanced solid tumor such as melanoma, head and neck, liver or kidney cancer.

The chain combines TRBV6-5 with TRBJ2-6, with D hard to call. CDR1 and CDR2 from the germline V gene are MNHEY and SVGAGI. V lost 2 bases, J lost 3 bases, and 5 bases lay in between. The CDR3 covers 14 residues. CDR3 sequence reads: CASSYDGGANVLTF. The CDR3 bases are TGTGCCAGCAGTTACGACGGTGGGGCCAACGTCCTGACTTTC.

The J gene is TRBJ1-3, the V gene TRBV6-1; 8 bases map to TRBD1. V lost 7 bases to trimming and J lost 4 bases; unmatched junction nucleotides: 9. The CDR3 has 15 amino acids. Germline V gene lookup returns CDR1 MNHNS and CDR2 SASEGT. CDR3 DNA: TGTGCCAGCACCAAGGGACAGGCGCTGGGAAACACCATATATTTT. Translation gives CASTKGQALGNTIYF.

This sequence joins TRBV27 and TRBJ2-1; 11 nucleotides line up with TRBD2. Germline CDR1 and CDR2: MNHEY and SMNVEV (reference sequence). With 5 bases clipped from V and 4 bases from J, the junction kept 7 bases outside the gene matches. There are 16 residues in the CDR3. The CDR3 DNA follows: TGTGCCAGCAGTCTTATAGCGGGGGGGATATACAATGAGCAGTTCTTC. Protein sequence: CASSLIAGGIYNEQFF.

This rearrangement joins TRBV9 to TRBJ2-3; TRBD2 is a possible D gene (6 bases). Germline V gene lookup returns CDR1 SGDLS and CDR2 YYNGEE. The CDR3 has 16 amino acids. The V and J ends lost 0 bases and 3 bases respectively, with 14 bases between them. The CDR3 reads CASSVVGLARTDTQYF. Written as DNA, the CDR3 is TGTGCCAGCAGCGTAGTGGGGCTAGCGAGAACAGATACGCAGTATTTT.

The chain has TRBV6-6 and TRBJ1-1; no clear D gene. The V and J ends lost 5 bases and 1 base respectively, with 14 bases between them. CDR3 length equals 15 residues. Germline CDR1 and CDR2: MNHNY and SVGAGI (reference sequence). The CDR3 region has the DNA TGTGCCAGCAGTAAGCAGAGCGACGGGAACACTGAAGCTTTCTTT. Translated: CASSKQSDGNTEAFF.

The CDR3 nucleotides are TGTGCCAGCAGCGATAAGCGGGGGTTTGAGCAGTTCTTC. Translation gives CASSDKRGFEQFF. The J gene is TRBJ2-1, the V gene TRBV21-1; the table's D call, TRBD2, has no DNA check behind it. TRBV21-1 is deemed a pseudogene. CDR3 length: 13 amino acids.

V gene TRBV7-9 combines with J gene TRBJ2-2; a possible D gene is TRBD1 (6 bases). The V gene's germline CDR1 is SEHNR and CDR2 FQNEAQ (reference sequence). CDR3 length: 17 residues. V was trimmed by 5 bases and J by 2 bases, leaving 18 bases between them. This chain's CDR3 is CASSRMRTVRNTGELFF. The CDR3 bases are TGTGCCAGCAGCCGAATGAGGACAGTTCGAAACACCGGGGAGCTGTTTTTT.

V gene TRBV29-1 combines with J gene TRBJ2-1, with TRBD1 matching over 10 bases. Germline assignment: CDR1 SQVTM and CDR2 ANQGSEA. CDR3 length: 16 residues. Trimming at V came to 1 base and at J to 9 bases, leaving 12 bases not matched to a gene. The CDR3 sequence: CSVEVLQGQGTAEQFF. The CDR3 DNA is TGCAGCGTTGAAGTACTCCAGGGACAGGGGACTGCTGAGCAGTTCTTC.

This chain joins TRBV10-3 and TRBJ1-1; 7 bases match TRBD1. V lost 10 bases, J lost 0 bases, and 17 bases stayed unmatched. CDR3 length: 17 amino acids. Germline V gene lookup returns CDR1 ENHRY and CDR2 SYGVKD. CDR3 nucleotides: TGTGCCACCGGTGATCGGGACAGCCTTCCCATGAACACTGAAGCTTTCTTT. This sequence encodes CATGDRDSLPMNTEAFF.

This clone occurred a few times. The V gene is TRBV9, the J gene TRBJ2-7; a weak D match, TRBD2 (5 bases). Germline assignment: CDR1 SGDLS and CDR2 YYNGEE. The CDR3 length is 13 residues. V gave up 4 bases and J gave up 0 bases, with 8 bases separating them. The CDR3 sequence: CASSLRDSYEQYF. The CDR3 DNA sequence: TGTGCCAGCAGCCTACGGGACTCCTACGAGCAGTACTTC. Supplemented by reference TRBV9 and TRBJ2-7, the full variable domain reads DSGVTQTPKHLITATGQRVTLRCSPRSGDLSVYWYQQSLDQGLQFLIQYYNGEERAKGNILERFSAQQFPDLHSELNLSSLELGDSALYFCASSLRDSYEQYFGPGTRLTVT.

This clone was observed a few times. The chain links TRBV7-5 to TRBJ2-7; the table's D call, TRBD1, has no DNA check behind it. TRBV7-5 is annotated as a pseudogene. The CDR3 has 14 residues. CDR3 loop: CVRSLAPGGGEQYF. CDR3 DNA sequence: TGTGTCAGAAGCTTAGCCCCAGGGGGCGGCGAGCAGTACTTC.

This chain uses TRBV7-8 with TRBJ2-5; 7 bases map to TRBD1. There are 13 residues in the CDR3. The junction had 6 bases not matched to a gene; V was cut back by 4 bases and J by 7 bases. Germline V gene data show CDR1 as SGHVS and CDR2 as FQNEAQ. CDR3 sequence reads: CASSSGQPGTQYF. CDR3 DNA: TGTGCCAGCAGCTCGGGACAGCCGGGGACCCAGTACTTC. Full variable domain (outside the CDR3, taken from reference TRBV7-8 and TRBJ2-5): GAGVSQSPRYKVAKRGQDVALRCDPISGHVSLFWYQQALGQGPEFLTYFQNEAQLDKSGLPSDRFFAERPEGSVSTLKIQRTQQEDSAVYLCASSSGQPGTQYFGPGTRLLVL.

The chain has TRBV29-1 and TRBJ2-3; D gene unclear. The CDR3 extends over 14 amino acids. Trimming stripped 3 bases from V and 0 bases from J, with 10 bases between. Germline CDR1 is SQVTM and CDR2 is ANQGSEA. This CDR3 reads CSVERSVSTDTQYF. CDR3 bases: TGCAGCGTTGAGCGGTCTGTCAGCACAGATACGCAGTATTTT.

This chain connects TRBV25-1 to TRBJ2-3; possible D gene TRBD1, 6 bases. The CDR3 runs 16 residues. Germline V gene data show CDR1 as MGHDK and CDR2 as SYGVNS. V lost 0 bases, J lost 2 bases, and 12 bases lay in between. The CDR3 here is CASSEYRGAITDTQYF. In nucleotides, the CDR3 is TGTGCCAGCAGTGAATACAGGGGCGCCATCACAGATACGCAGTATTTT.

The CDR3 DNA follows: TGTGCCAGCACCGCCGGGACAGGGGAAGCTTTCTTT. Translated: CASTAGTGEAFF. The chain combines TRBV18 with TRBJ1-1, with TRBD1 identical over 9 bases. V dropped 8 bases and J dropped 8; count of bases not matched to a gene: 6. This CDR3 region has 12 residues. In germline, CDR1 is KGHSH, CDR2 LQKENI.